The clone carrying this T cell receptor (beta chain) was seen a few times. Expressed TCRB transcripts were sequenced after all isolated RNA was converted to cDNA. Profiled with immunoSEQ multiplex PCR; TCRdb holds only in-frame clones, not every one. The sample records 300,000 to 450,000 clones, about 12% being singletons. The data are from a study of beta chain features in type 1 diabetes. V lost 5 bases, J lost 4 bases, and 4 bases stayed unmatched. The germline CDR1 and CDR2 sequences are SGHTA and FQGNSA. This CDR3 region has 15 residues. The chain uses TRBV7-2 and TRBJ1-3; 11 bases are a match to TRBD1. This receptor was taken from a man aged 18 to 29 in good health. The specimen was naive CD4+ T cells from blood. For the CDR3, the DNA is TGTGCCAGCAGCCCCTGGACAGGGGGCGGAAACACCATATATTTT. Residues: CASSPWTGGGNTIYF.